This T cell receptor beta chain was obtained from a study of blood T cell repertoires in COVID-19. Individuals drawn from around 25 US areas were roughly 18 to 95 years old. Authors' methods: By means of reference gene primer amplification, nucleated cell counts were estimated. The method was immunoSEQ multiplex PCR; TCRdb's version includes in-frame clones alone and lacks a portion of them. D and trimming were read from the DNA, whereas the V and J calls and clone size are those reported in that table. Among 400,000 or so clones, roughly 88% were seen once, and the ten largest hold roughly 2%. Germline-derived CDR1 and CDR2 are SGHNT and YYREEE (reference sequence). This CDR3 region has 15 residues. The V and J ends lost 2 bases and 7 bases, in that order; junction bases with no gene match: 6.

This chain connects TRBV5-4 to TRBJ1-6; 7 positions agree with TRBD1. The receptor comes from a woman aged 40-49 years with acute COVID-19. Material for sequencing was PBMCs or T cells enriched from blood (not recorded which). CDR3 in amino acids: CASSFRTGNNSPLHF. The CDR3, as DNA: TGTGCCAGCAGCTTTCGGACAGGAAACAATTCACCCCTCCACTTT.